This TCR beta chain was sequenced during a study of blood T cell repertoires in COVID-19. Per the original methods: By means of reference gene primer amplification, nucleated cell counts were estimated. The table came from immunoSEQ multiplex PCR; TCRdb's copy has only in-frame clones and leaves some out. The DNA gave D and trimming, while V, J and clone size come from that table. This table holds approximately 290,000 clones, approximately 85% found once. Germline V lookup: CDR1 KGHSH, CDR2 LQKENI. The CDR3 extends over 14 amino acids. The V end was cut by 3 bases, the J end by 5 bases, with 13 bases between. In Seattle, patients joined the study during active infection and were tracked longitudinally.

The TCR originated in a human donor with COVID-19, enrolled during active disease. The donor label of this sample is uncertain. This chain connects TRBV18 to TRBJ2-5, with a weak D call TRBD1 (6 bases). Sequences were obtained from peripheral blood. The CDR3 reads CASSPYQGRETQYF. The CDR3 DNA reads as TGTGCCAGCTCACCGTACCAGGGGCGCGAGACCCAGTACTTC.